This T cell receptor (beta chain) was identified during a study of identical twins. Study observations and caveats: It was possible that invariant MAIT and iNKT cells partly confounded the zero-insertion analyses.

CDR1 is SGHRS and CDR2 is YFSETQ in the germline V gene. The CDR3 contains 14 residues. V shed 4 bases, J shed 7 bases, and the junction held 7 bases outside the gene matches. To note about this clonotype: Its antigen is not identified.

Unique molecular identifiers were present on cDNA, and template switching added a universal primer site. TCRdb itself ran the 5' RACE reads through MiXCR, one entry per CDR3 protein. Of 510,000 or so distinct CDR3 sequences in the sample, roughly 15% were seen once. Separately, the same data were catalogued under a study of yellow fever vaccine responses in identical twins.

The source of this sequence is a woman aged 18-35 years in good health. The specimen was CD4+ T cells sorted from blood. The V and J genes are TRBV5-1 and TRBJ1-5, with 8 bases matching TRBD1. The CDR3 here is CASSTQGGAQPQHF. CDR3 DNA: TGCGCCAGCAGCACACAGGGGGGCGCCCAGCCCCAGCATTTT.